These T cell receptor beta chains were read from a single sample in a study of cytomegalovirus exposure and HLA in healthy donors. Only in-frame clones appear in the TCRdb table, and some are missing; sequencing was by immunoSEQ multiplex PCR. The sample lists hundreds of thousands of clones; approximately 82% were seen once. Sequenced sample: PBMCs. The source is a young woman in good health and CMV-seronegative. The CDR3 runs from the conserved cysteine through the conserved F or W. D genes are given only for firm matches. Clone size is not always given. Where it is, it says once, few, many or a class for expanded clones.

J | D | V | size | length | DNA | CDR3
TRBJ2-1 | TRBD2 | TRBV29-1 | NA | 18 | TGCAGCGTTCGGTTTATAGCGGGACTAGCGGGAAAATACAATGAGCAGTTCTTC | CSVRFIAGLAGKYNEQFF
TRBJ1-5 | NA | TRBV9 | NA | 14 | TGTGCCAGCAGCGCCGGGTCTTACAATCAGCCCCAGCATTTT | CASSAGSYNQPQHF
TRBJ2-5 | NA | TRBV6-1 | NA | 12 | TGTGCCAGCAGTGAACGGGGGGAGACCCAGTACTTC | CASSERGETQYF
TRBJ2-3 | NA | TRBV18 | NA | 12 | TGTGCCAGCTCACCCGACGTGGATACGCAGTATTTT | CASSPDVDTQYF
TRBJ1-1 | NA | TRBV11-2 | NA | 14 | TGTGCCAGCAGCACGGGACTCGTGAACACTGAAGCTTTCTTT | CASSTGLVNTEAFF
TRBJ2-1 | TRBD2 | TRBV27 | NA | 19 | TGTGCCAGCAGTTTTTCCGGGACTAGCGGTTACGGGCTCCACAATGAGCAGTTCTTC | CASSFSGTSGYGLHNEQFF
TRBJ2-3 | TRBD2 | TRBV6-1 | NA | 15 | TGTGCCAGCTCTCGCGAGCGGGGAGGCACAGATACGCAGTATTTT | CASSRERGGTDTQYF
TRBJ2-5 | NA | TRBV30 | NA | 10 | TGTGCCTGGGCGGGAGAGACCCAGTACTTC | CAWAGETQYF
TRBJ2-2 | NA | TRBV15 | NA | 15 | TGTGCCACCAGCAAGGGGGATTCGGACACCGGGGAGCTGTTTTTT | CATSKGDSDTGELFF
TRBJ1-2 | NA | TRBV5-1 | NA | 14 | TGCGCCAGCAGCGCAAGGGATGGGAACTATGGCTACACCTTC | CASSARDGNYGYTF
TRBJ1-2 | NA | TRBV14 | NA | 16 | TGTGCCAGCAGCCTCGGAGCCCCTCGGGGACTCTATGGCTACACCTTC | CASSLGAPRGLYGYTF
TRBJ2-7 | TRBD1 | TRBV6-1 | NA | 14 | TGTGCCAGCAGTGAGGGACAGGACCCTTACGAGCAGTACTTC | CASSEGQDPYEQYF
TRBJ1-3 | NA | TRBV6-1 | NA | 13 | TGTGCCAGCAGTGCGGGTTTGGTCTACACCATATATTTT | CASSAGLVYTIYF
TRBJ1-5 | NA | TRBV28 | few | 15 | TGTGCCAGCAGTTTAGGTCGGCCTAGCAATCAGCCCCAGCATTTT | CASSLGRPSNQPQHF
TRBJ2-2 | TRBD1 | TRBV7-3 | NA | 14 | TGTGCCAGCAGTTACAGGGGGCAGGCCGGGGAGCTGTTTTTT | CASSYRGQAGELFF
TRBJ1-2 | TRBD1 | TRBV4-1 | NA | 17 | TGCGCCAGCAGCCAACCCGCCGGGACAGATGATTTCTATGGCTACACCTTC | CASSQPAGTDDFYGYTF
TRBJ1-1 | NA | TRBV5-1 | NA | 12 | TGCGCCAGCAGTATGGTGGGGACTGAAGCTTTCTTT | CASSMVGTEAFF
TRBJ1-2 | NA | TRBV25-1 | NA | 12 | TGTGCCAGCAGTCTACATGGCAGGGGCTACACCTTC | CASSLHGRGYTF
TRBJ2-7 | NA | TRBV6-1 | NA | 13 | TGTGCCAGCAGTGAAGTAGAAGAGGACGAGCAGTACTTC | CASSEVEEDEQYF
TRBJ2-2 | TRBD2 | TRBV7-9 | NA | 16 | TGTGCCAGCAGCTTGGGACTAGCGGGAGTAGGAGGGGAGCTGTTTTTT | CASSLGLAGVGGELFF
TRBJ1-2 | NA | TRBV10-3 | NA | 12 | TGTGCCATCAGGGGGACAAGCTATGGCTACACCTTC | CAIRGTSYGYTF
TRBJ2-1 | TRBD2 | TRBV5-1 | NA | 17 | TGCGCCAGCAGCTTGTTGTCTAGCGGGGGGGGCCCGCATGAGCAGTTCTTC | CASSLLSSGGGPHEQFF
TRBJ1-4 | NA | TRBV28 | once | 14 | TGTGCCAGCAGCATGCCAGGGCCGAATGAAAAACTGTTTTTT | CASSMPGPNEKLFF
TRBJ2-7 | TRBD1 | TRBV7-2 | NA | 14 | TGTGCCAGCAGCTTAATGACAGGGGGCATAGAGCAGTACTTC | CASSLMTGGIEQYF
TRBJ1-1 | NA | TRBV2 | NA | 11 | TGTGCCAGCAGTGAAAGGGTTGAAGCTTTCTTT | CASSERVEAFF
TRBJ2-1 | NA | TRBV6-6 | NA | 13 | TGTGCCAGCAAGCGGACATCATACAATGAGCAGTTCTTC | CASKRTSYNEQFF
TRBJ2-1 | TRBD2 | TRBV5-1 | medium-sized | 16 | TGCGCCAGCAGCTTGGACCAGCGGGGGCCCTACAATGAGCAGTTCTTC | CASSLDQRGPYNEQFF
TRBJ1-1 | TRBD1 | TRBV27 | NA | 14 | TGTGCCAGCAGCTCAGGGGGTTTGAACACTGAAGCTTTCTTT | CASSSGGLNTEAFF
TRBJ1-1 | NA | TRBV2 | NA | 14 | TGTGCCAGCAGTGACCGGCCTATGAACACTGAAGCTTTCTTT | CASSDRPMNTEAFF
TRBJ2-1 | NA | TRBV14 | NA | 15 | TGTGCCAGCAGCCAAGTTTCTGCTATAGGGGATGAGCAGTTCTTC | CASSQVSAIGDEQFF
TRBJ1-5 | NA | TRBV23-1 | NA | 12 | TGCGCCAGCAGTAAACACCCTCAACTAGTTCCTTTT | CASSKHPQLVPF
TRBJ1-2 | NA | TRBV13 | once | 13 | TGTGCCAGCAGCTTAGGCACGCCAGGCCAGGCCACCTTC | CASSLGTPGQATF
TRBJ1-4 | NA | TRBV6-8 | NA | 15 | TGTGCCAGCGGGCTTGAGAGGACTCCGGTGGGGAAACTGTTTTTT | CASGLERTPVGKLFF
TRBJ1-1 | NA | TRBV29-1 | NA | 11 | TGCAGCGTTGAAGCAGGGGCGGAAGCTTTCTTT | CSVEAGAEAFF
TRBJ2-7 | TRBD2 | TRBV6-6 | NA | 16 | TGTGCCAGCAGTTACCGGGGACTAGCGGGAGTAGGGGAGCAGTACTTC | CASSYRGLAGVGEQYF
TRBJ1-4 | NA | TRBV6-1 | NA | 12 | TGTGCCAGTGGGCTTTCCATAGAAAAACTGTTTTTT | CASGLSIEKLFF
TRBJ2-1 | NA | TRBV28 | NA | 13 | TGTGCCGGCCAGTCTGGACGGCACAATGAGCAGTTCTTC | CAGQSGRHNEQFF
TRBJ1-1 | TRBD1 | TRBV27 | NA | 15 | TGTGCCAGCAGTGTACTGGGACAGGGGCACACTGAAGCTTTCTTT | CASSVLGQGHTEAFF
TRBJ2-1 | TRBD1 | TRBV5-8 | NA | 14 | TGTGCCAGCACCCCGGGACAGGGGCCCTTGGAGCAGTTCTTC | CASTPGQGPLEQFF
TRBJ1-2 | NA | TRBV5-5 | NA | 13 | TGTGCCAGCAGCCATGACAGAATCTATGGCTACACCTTC | CASSHDRIYGYTF
TRBJ1-1 | NA | TRBV6-5 | NA | 13 | TGTGCCAGCGCCGGGACTACGAACACTGAAGCTTTCTTT | CASAGTTNTEAFF
TRBJ2-3 | TRBD2 | TRBV28 | NA | 13 | TGTGCCAGCAGTTCGCTAGCGGGGGCTACGCAGTATTTT | CASSSLAGATQYF
TRBJ2-1 | NA | TRBV29-1 | NA | 16 | TGCAGCGTTGGGGTCCATTCCGGTAGCTCCTACAATGAGCAGTTCTTC | CSVGVHSGSSYNEQFF
TRBJ1-2 | NA | TRBV7-9 | NA | 12 | TGTGCCAGCAGCCTTTCCGCTTATGGCTACACCTTC | CASSLSAYGYTF
TRBJ2-2 | NA | TRBV7-7 | NA | 15 | TGTGCCAGCAGCTTAGGAGGGACTCCTTCCGGGGAGCTGTTTTTT | CASSLGGTPSGELFF
TRBJ1-1 | TRBD1 | TRBV7-3 | NA | 15 | TGTGCCAGCAGCCCCCGACAGGGTGAGAACACTGAAGCTTTCTTT | CASSPRQGENTEAFF
TRBJ2-1 | NA | TRBV5-1 | NA | 18 | TGCGCCAGCAGCTTGACCCCCACCCCCTCCAAGGGCCACAATGAGCAGTTCTTC | CASSLTPTPSKGHNEQFF